This T cell receptor (beta chain) comes out of a study of Ad26.COV2.S vaccination and SARS-CoV-2 variants. In the study overall: By the intramuscular route, Ad26.COV2.S was given once, or twice 56 days apart. Study-level findings and limits: Vaccinees and placebo recipients showed similar non-spike TCR breadth.

Sample treatment: around 19 received Ad26.COV2.S at low or high dose, single or two shots; about 5 received placebo; per-sample allocation not given. Collection of the samples took place on day 63 after the first injection of vaccine or placebo. Vaccine was an Ad26 vector expressing Wuhan-strain SARS-CoV-2 spike. In the case of this clone: The antigen remains undetermined.

TCRdb keeps only in-frame clones here, not all; method: immunoSEQ multiplex PCR. In the table there are around 340,000 clones, around 89% of which are singletons. Trimming left V 5 bases short and J 4 bases short, with 23 bases between. The CDR3 has 17 residues. CDR1 is SGHVS and CDR2 is FQNEAQ in the germline V gene. This material consisted of peripheral blood, taken in a trial of Ad26.COV2.S vaccine versus placebo. The rearrangement joins TRBV7-8 to TRBJ2-5, with D unclear. The receptor was isolated from a person between 18 and 65 years old who received the Ad26.COV2.S COVID-19 vaccine or a placebo. Here the CDR3 reads CASSPSMFGRMGETQYF. CDR3 bases: TGTGCCAGCAGCCCCTCTATGTTCGGGCGGATGGGAGAGACCCAGTACTTC.